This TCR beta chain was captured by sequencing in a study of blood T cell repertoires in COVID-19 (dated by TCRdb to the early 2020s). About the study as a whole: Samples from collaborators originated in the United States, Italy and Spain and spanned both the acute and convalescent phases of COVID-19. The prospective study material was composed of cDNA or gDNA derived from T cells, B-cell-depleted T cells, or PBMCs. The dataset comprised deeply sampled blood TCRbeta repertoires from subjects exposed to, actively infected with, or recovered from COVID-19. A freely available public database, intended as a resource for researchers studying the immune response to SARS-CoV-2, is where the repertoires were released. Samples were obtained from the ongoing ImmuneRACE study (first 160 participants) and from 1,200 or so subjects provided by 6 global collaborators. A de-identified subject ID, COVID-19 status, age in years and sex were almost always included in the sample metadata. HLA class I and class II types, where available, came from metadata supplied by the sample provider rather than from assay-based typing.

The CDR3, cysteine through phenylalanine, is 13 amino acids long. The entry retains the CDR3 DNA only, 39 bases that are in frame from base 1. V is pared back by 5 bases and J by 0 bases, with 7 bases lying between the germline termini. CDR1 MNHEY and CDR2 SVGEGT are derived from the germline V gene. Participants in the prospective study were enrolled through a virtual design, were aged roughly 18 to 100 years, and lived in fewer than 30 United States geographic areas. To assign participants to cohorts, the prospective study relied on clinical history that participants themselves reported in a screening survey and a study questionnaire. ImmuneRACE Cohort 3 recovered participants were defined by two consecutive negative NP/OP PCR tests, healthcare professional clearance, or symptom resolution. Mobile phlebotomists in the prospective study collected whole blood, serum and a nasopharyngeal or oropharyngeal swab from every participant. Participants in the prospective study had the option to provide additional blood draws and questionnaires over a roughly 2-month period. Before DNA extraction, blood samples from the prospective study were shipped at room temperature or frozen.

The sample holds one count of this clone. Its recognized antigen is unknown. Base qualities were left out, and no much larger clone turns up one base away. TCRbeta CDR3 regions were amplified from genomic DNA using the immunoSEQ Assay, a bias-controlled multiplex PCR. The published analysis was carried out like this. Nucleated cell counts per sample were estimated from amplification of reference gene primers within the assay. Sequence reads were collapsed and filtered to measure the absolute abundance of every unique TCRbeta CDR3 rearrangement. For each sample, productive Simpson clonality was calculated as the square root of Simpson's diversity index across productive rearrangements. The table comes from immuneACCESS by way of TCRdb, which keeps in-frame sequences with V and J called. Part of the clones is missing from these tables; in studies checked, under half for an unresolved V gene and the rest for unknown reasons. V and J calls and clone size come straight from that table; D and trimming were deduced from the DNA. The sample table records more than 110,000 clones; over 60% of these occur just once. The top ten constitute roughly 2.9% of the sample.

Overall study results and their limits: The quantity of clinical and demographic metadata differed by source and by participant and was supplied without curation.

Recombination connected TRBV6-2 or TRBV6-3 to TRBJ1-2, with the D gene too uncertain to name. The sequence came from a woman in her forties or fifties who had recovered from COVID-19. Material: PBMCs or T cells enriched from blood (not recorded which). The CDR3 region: CASSLTPNYGYTF. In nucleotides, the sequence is TGTGCCAGCAGTCTTACACCTAACTATGGCTACACCTTC.